The 27 T cell receptor beta chains below all came from one sample that was sequenced in a study of T cell repertoires in cytomegalovirus infection. TCRdb itself ran the reads through MiXCR, one entry per CDR3 protein. Of hundreds of thousands of distinct CDR3 sequences listed, around 18% are singletons. The sequenced sample was PBMCs. The origin of the receptors is a human donor in good health (CMV status not recorded). Some clones in this sample may be carry-over from other donors' samples.

This clonotype was detected a few times. The V gene is TRBV20-1, the J gene TRBJ2-5; the D gene could be TRBD1 or TRBD2 (6 bases each). The CDR3 length is 13 residues. Germline CDR1 reads DFQATT; CDR2 reads SNEGSKA (reference sequence). The germline V and J ends were trimmed by 4 bases and 5 bases, with 14 bases remaining between them. The CDR3: CSATSGAGETQYF. The CDR3 DNA sequence: TGCAGTGCTACTTCGGGGGCGGGGGAGACCCAGTACTTC.

Comment on this clonotype: Possible read error: a much larger clone is one base away. The V call is TRBV7-2, the J call TRBJ2-5; no clear D. The CDR3 length is 13 residues. CDR1 is SGHTA and CDR2 is FQGNSA in the germline V gene. The CDR3 loop reads CASSLGNQESQYF. The CDR3 nucleotides are TGTGCCAGCAGCTTAGGTAATCAAGAGTCCCAGTACTTC.

In the case of this clonotype: The junction departs from germline at one end; a sequencing error may be responsible. The V gene is TRBV5-1, the J gene TRBJ2-3, with 12 bases matching TRBD2. In germline, CDR1 is SGHRS, CDR2 YFSETQ. This CDR3 has 15 residues. CDR3 nucleotides: TGCGCCAGCAGCCTGGGACTAGCGGGCACAGATACGCCGTATTTT. Translated: CASSLGLAGTDTPYF.

In this sample, this clonotype turned up many times. The CDR3 DNA sequence: TGTGCCAGCAGCTTAGGATTATGGGAGCGAATAGAGTGGGATGAGCAGTTCTTC. Translating gives CASSLGLWERIEWDEQFF. This rearrangement joins TRBV7-2 to TRBJ2-1, with a possible D match to TRBD2 (5 bases). Between the trimmed V and J ends, which lost 1 base and 8 bases, there was a span of 24 bases. Germline-derived CDR1 and CDR2 are SGHTA and FQGNSA. CDR3 length: 18 amino acids.

In this sample, this clonotype turned up a few times. The V and J genes are TRBV10-2 and TRBJ2-2; TRBD2 matches 8 bases. Germline V gene data show CDR1 as WSHSY and CDR2 as SAAADI. This CDR3 has 14 amino acids. V was pared by 6 bases and J by 6 bases, with 6 bases of the junction left unmatched. The CDR3 is CASRTGLDPGELFF. The CDR3 nucleotides are TGCGCCAGCAGAACGGGACTAGATCCCGGGGAGCTGTTTTTT.

The chain's CDR3 is CASAHVGSMGYTF. CDR3 bases: TGTGCCAGCGCCCATGTTGGATCCATGGGCTACACCTTC. The chain has TRBV9 and TRBJ1-2; D gene ambiguous. From germline, CDR1 is SGDLS and CDR2 YYNGEE. CDR3 size: 13 residues. V shed 7 bases and J shed 8 bases, with 18 bases lying between them.

This clonotype came up a few times. V usage is TRBV5-5 and J usage is TRBJ2-1; 9 bases match TRBD2. The CDR3 is 16 amino acids. Germline V lookup: CDR1 SGHKS, CDR2 YYEKEE (reference sequence). With V trimmed by 7 bases and J by 2 bases, 10 bases remained unmatched. The CDR3 sequence: CASEISGSSPYNEQFF. The CDR3, as DNA: TGTGCCAGCGAAATTAGCGGGAGCTCCCCCTACAATGAGCAGTTCTTC.

The chain is built from TRBV28 and TRBJ1-2, with a weak D call TRBD1 (5 bases). This CDR3 spans 15 amino acids. V was clipped by 3 bases and J by 14 bases, with 25 bases between them. CDR1 MDHEN and CDR2 SYDVKM come from the germline V gene. DNA of the CDR3: TGTGCCAGCAGTTTCGTGGCGGGGCCAAACCGGATAACAACCTTC. Its translation is CASSFVAGPNRITTF.

The rearrangement joins TRBV12-3 or TRBV12-4 to TRBJ1-1, with D perhaps TRBD1 (5 bases). CDR3 size: 11 residues. V lost 6 bases, J lost 11 bases, and 13 bases lay in between. CDR3 in amino acids: CASSPVGDAFF. The DNA for the CDR3 is TGTGCCAGCAGCCCTGTGGGGGACGCTTTCTTT.

This clonotype was seen once. The V and J genes are TRBV30 and TRBJ1-3; TRBD1 is a possible D gene (6 bases). Germline-derived CDR1 and CDR2 are GTSNPN and SVGIG (reference sequence). This CDR3 spans 14 amino acids. The CDR3 DNA sequence: TGTGGACGGGGGCCACCCGCGGGAGGAAACACCATATATTTT. The encoded protein is CGRGPPAGGNTIYF.

V gene TRBV20-1 combines with J gene TRBJ2-7, with TRBD2 identical over 8 bases. Looked up from germline, CDR1 is DFQATT and CDR2 is SNEGSKA (reference sequence). V lost 7 bases to trimming and J lost 0 bases; unmatched junction nucleotides: 8. This CDR3 has 14 amino acids. The CDR3 coding sequence is TGCAGTGTAGTCGGGACTAGTGACTCCTACGAGCAGTACTTC. Translated, it gives CSVVGTSDSYEQYF.

This clonotype occurred many times. The chain recombines TRBV19 with TRBJ2-1; unclear D gene. Between the trimmed V and J ends, which lost 1 base and 8 bases, there was a span of 15 bases. CDR3 length equals 15 residues. Germline V CDR1 and CDR2: LNHDA, SQIVND (reference sequence). CDR3 residues: CASSIAGRSMDEQFF. The CDR3 DNA is TGTGCCAGTAGTATAGCAGGCAGGTCGATGGATGAGCAGTTCTTC.

This clonotype was observed a handful of times. The chain combines TRBV30 with TRBJ1-1; D is undetermined. Trimming stripped 4 bases from V and 3 bases from J, with 6 bases between. The CDR3 is made up of 11 amino acids. In germline, CDR1 is GTSNPN, CDR2 SVGIG (reference sequence). Here the CDR3 reads CAWTSYTEAFF. The CDR3 nucleotides read TGTGCCTGGACCAGTTACACTGAAGCTTTCTTT.

The chain couples TRBV4-3 to TRBJ1-2; TRBD1 might be the D (6 bases). Trimming took 5 bases from V and 8 from J, leaving 21 bases between them. This CDR3 region has 15 residues. Germline CDR1 LGHNA, CDR2 YSLEER. The CDR3 DNA is TGCGCCAGCAGCTTCGCCCTGGCGGGGGCGTTGGGCTACACCTTC. This encodes CASSFALAGALGYTF.

The table lists this clonotype with a few counts. The gene calls are TRBV2 and TRBJ2-1; 11 bases match TRBD2. Germline V lookup: CDR1 SNHLY, CDR2 FYNNEI. The CDR3 is 22 residues long. V lost 0 bases and J lost 0; bases outside the gene matches: 16. The CDR3 sequence is CASSEAGRKGTSGPSSYNEQFF. The CDR3 nucleotides read TGTGCCAGCAGTGAAGCTGGGAGGAAAGGGACTAGCGGCCCCAGCTCCTACAATGAGCAGTTCTTC.

This clonotype was counted ten times or more. The chain employs TRBV11-2 and TRBJ2-7; TRBD1 might be the D (5 bases). Between the trimmed V and J ends, which lost 1 base and 7 bases, there was a span of 11 bases. CDR1 and CDR2 from the germline V gene are SGHAT and FQNNGV. This CDR3 is built from 13 residues. The CDR3 protein is CASSLGPRQEQYF. CDR3 DNA: TGTGCCAGCAGCTTAGGTCCTCGACAGGAGCAGTACTTC.

The chain uses TRBV12-3 or TRBV12-4 and TRBJ2-5, with no clear D. This CDR3 is 15 amino acids long. V lost 2 bases to trimming and J lost 4 bases, with 14 bases between them. The CDR3 loop reads CASSLSSRLGETQYF. CDR3 coding DNA: TGTGCCAGCAGTTTATCAAGTAGACTGGGAGAGACCCAGTACTTC.

The V and J genes are TRBV6-1 and TRBJ1-5; D possibly corresponds to TRBD1 (6 bases). The germline gives CDR1 MNHNS, CDR2 SASEGT. V was shortened by 3 bases and J by 0 bases, with 12 bases between the two germline ends. The CDR3 has 16 amino acids. The CDR3 here is CASSDEDRYSNQPQHF. The DNA for the CDR3 is TGTGCCAGCAGTGACGAGGACAGATATAGCAATCAGCCCCAGCATTTT.

This chain links TRBV20-1 with TRBJ2-2; D might be TRBD1 (5 bases). Germline lookup yields CDR1 DFQATT and CDR2 SNEGSKA (reference sequence). V was clipped by 3 bases and J by 1 base, with 9 bases between them. The CDR3 covers 14 residues. CDR3 in amino acids: CSAREQVNTGELFF. The CDR3 coding sequence is TGCAGTGCTAGGGAACAGGTGAACACCGGGGAGCTGTTTTTT.

This clonotype was detected many times. This chain connects TRBV7-8 to TRBJ1-6; no firm D call. V lost 1 base and J lost 10, with 14 bases in between. The CDR3 contains 15 residues. The germline V gene has CDR1 SGHVS and CDR2 FQNEAQ. The CDR3 coding sequence is TGTGCCAGCAGCTTAGTCCCAGGAATAGGCTCACCCCTCCACTTT. This gives the protein CASSLVPGIGSPLHF.

The V call is TRBV24-1, the J call TRBJ1-2, with D perhaps TRBD1 (6 bases). The CDR3 spans 14 residues. CDR1 is KGHDR and CDR2 is SFDVKD in the germline V gene. The V and J ends lost 6 bases and 2 bases respectively, with 12 bases between them. The CDR3 is CATSYMTGNYGYTF. Written as DNA, the CDR3 is TGTGCCACCAGTTATATGACAGGAAACTATGGCTACACCTTC.

The chain joins TRBV7-8 to TRBJ1-2; possibly TRBD1 for D (6 bases). In germline, CDR1 is SGHVS, CDR2 FQNEAQ. V lost 5 bases, J lost 6 bases, and 13 bases lay in between. The CDR3 sequence is 13 residues long. CDR3 protein: CASSRTDFDGYTF. The CDR3 DNA is TGTGCCAGCAGCCGGACAGATTTCGATGGCTACACCTTC.

In this sample, this clonotype turned up many times. The V and J genes are TRBV7-2 and TRBJ1-5; D unresolved. The germline V gene encodes CDR1 SGHTA and CDR2 FQGNSA. The CDR3 length is 13 residues. Trimming removed 2 bases from V and 4 bases from J, with 6 bases in between. This CDR3 is CASSLQSNQPQHF. The CDR3 region has the DNA TGTGCCAGCAGCTTACAATCGAATCAGCCCCAGCATTTT.

The chain carries TRBV7-9 and TRBJ2-5; 16 nucleotides match TRBD2. The CDR3 sequence is 17 residues long. The V segment lost 6 bases and the J segment 4 bases; nucleotides outside the gene matches: 8. Germline lookup yields CDR1 SEHNR and CDR2 FQNEAQ (reference sequence). CDR3 DNA sequence: TGTGCCAGCAGACCGGGACTAGCGGGAGGGAGGGGAGAGACCCAGTACTTC. This encodes CASRPGLAGGRGETQYF.

This clonotype occurred many times. At one end, the junction sequence differs from germline, possibly due to a read error. This chain connects TRBV2 to TRBJ1-1; unclear D gene. This CDR3 has 13 residues. Per the germline V gene, CDR1 is SNHLY and CDR2 is FYNNEI. CDR3 bases: TGTGCCAGCAGCGAAGGTTGGGACACTGAAGCTTTCTTT. Its translation: CASSEGWDTEAFF.

This clonotype was seen many times. The genes are TRBV7-2 and TRBJ1-1; D may be TRBD1 (6 bases). Germline V lookup: CDR1 SGHTA, CDR2 FQGNSA. CDR3 length: 14 amino acids. V was pared by 2 bases and J by 1 base, with 8 bases between. The CDR3 nucleotides are TGTGCCAGCAGCTTACTGGGGGCGAACACTGAAGCTTTCTTT. It yields the protein CASSLLGANTEAFF.

This sequence joins TRBV6-2 or TRBV6-3 and TRBJ1-5, with D perhaps TRBD1 (5 bases). The CDR3 length is 15 residues. The V gene lost 0 bases and the J gene lost 3 bases, with 9 bases spanning the gap. Looked up from germline, CDR1 is MNHEY and CDR2 is SVGEGT. As DNA, the CDR3 is TGTGCCAGCAGTTACTCCAGGGCTCCCAATCAGCCCCAGCATTTT. This encodes CASSYSRAPNQPQHF.